Below are 23 T cell receptor beta chains sequenced from a single sample in a study of shared clonotypes between healthy human individuals. CD45RO-negative cells were positively selected for CCR7, leaving out terminally differentiated effector memory CD45RA+ cells. Assay used: immunoSEQ multiplex PCR; TCRdb lists only in-frame clones, some missing. The sample holds approximately 2,000,000 clones, over 85% seen once. Sequenced sample: naive CD8+ T cells from PBMCs. Receptors originate from a young man in good health. Some clones in this sample may be carry-over from other donors' samples.

The chain employs TRBV5-1 and TRBJ1-1, with D unclear. V dropped 1 base and J dropped 4 bases, with 11 bases sitting between them. The germline V gene encodes CDR1 SGHRS and CDR2 YFSETQ. This CDR3 comprises 14 residues. The CDR3, as DNA: TGCGCCAGCAGCTTGCCAGCCTGGGGCACTGAAGCTTTCTTT. Protein product: CASSLPAWGTEAFF.

V is TRBV5-1 and J is TRBJ2-7, with D perhaps TRBD2 (5 bases). The CDR3 consists of 13 residues. Germline V lookup: CDR1 SGHRS, CDR2 YFSETQ. V lost 5 bases, J lost 5 bases, and 14 bases lay in between. DNA of the CDR3: TGCGCCAGCAGAGGGCGGGTTACCCACGAGCAGTACTTC. Protein sequence: CASRGRVTHEQYF.

This clone was found once. The V call is TRBV6-1, the J call TRBJ1-2; D may be TRBD1 (6 bases). This CDR3 region has 16 residues. V gave up 2 bases and J gave up 4 bases, with 17 bases separating them. CDR1 is MNHNS, CDR2 SASEGT, per germline. The CDR3 bases are TGTGCCAGCAGTGAAATTGGTTCGGGGGCGGGCTATGGCTACACCTTC. It is translated as CASSEIGSGAGYGYTF.

Here the CDR3 DNA reads TGTGCCAGCAGTTGGAAGAGCTCCTACGAGCAGTACTTC. Protein sequence: CASSWKSSYEQYF. The V gene is TRBV6-5, the J gene TRBJ2-7, with D uncertain. The CDR3 loop spans 13 amino acids. CDR1 and CDR2 (germline): MNHEY, SVGAGI. V gave up 4 bases and J gave up 0 bases, with 7 bases separating them.

This clone was picked up one time. This chain links TRBV2 with TRBJ2-7, with 9 bases aligning to TRBD2. V lost 3 bases and J lost 0; bases outside the gene matches: 9. Germline V gene sequence: CDR1 SNHLY, CDR2 FYNNEI. The CDR3 length is 17 residues. CDR3: CASSEKLAGSSSYEQYF. CDR3 DNA: TGTGCCAGCAGTGAGAAACTAGCGGGTTCCAGCTCCTACGAGCAGTACTTC.

The count of this clone is one. The chain employs TRBV28 and TRBJ2-7, with no clear D. The CDR3 consists of 15 residues. The ends were cut back, 4 bases at V and 0 bases at J, with 13 bases in the middle. Per germline, CDR1 MDHEN and CDR2 SYDVKM. CDR3 amino acids: CASSSGPRSSYEQYF. As DNA, the CDR3 is TGTGCCAGCAGTTCCGGGCCCCGGAGCTCCTACGAGCAGTACTTC.

V is TRBV6-5 and J is TRBJ2-3; possibly TRBD2 for D (5 bases). V was shortened by 4 bases and J by 3 bases, with 17 bases between the two germline ends. The germline gives CDR1 MNHEY, CDR2 SVGAGI. There are 16 residues in the CDR3. The CDR3 is CASSSRLAYLTDTQYF. The DNA for the CDR3 is TGTGCCAGCAGTTCCAGGCTAGCTTACTTGACAGATACGCAGTATTTT.

As to this clone: This CDR3 is also generated by other DNA sequences in the sample. The CDR3, as DNA: TGCAGCGTTGGCGCTGAAGCTTTCTTT. Translation gives CSVGAEAFF. The chain combines TRBV29-1 with TRBJ1-1; D not certain. From germline, CDR1 is SQVTM and CDR2 ANQGSEA. CDR3 length equals 9 residues. The V end was cut by 4 bases, the J end by 6 bases, with 3 bases between.

This clone was observed a handful of times. This chain uses TRBV14 with TRBJ1-1; D is uncertain. Trimming cost V 5 bases and J 11 bases, with 24 bases left between them. The germline V gene has CDR1 SGHDN and CDR2 FVKESK. This CDR3 region has 15 residues. The CDR3 region has the DNA TGTGCCAGCAGCTCTCCGGACGGTAGGACTTCTCGGGCTTTCTTT. Translated, it gives CASSSPDGRTSRAFF. The whole variable domain, filled in from reference TRBV14 and TRBJ1-1, reads EAGVTQFPSHSVIEKGQTVTLRCDPISGHDNLYWYRRVMGKEIKFLLHFVKESKQDESGMPNNRFLAERTGGTYSTLKVQPAELEDSGVYFCASSSPDGRTSRAFFGQGTRLTVV.

The CDR3 loop is CASSQDLLAGGPGYNEQFF. The CDR3 DNA reads TGTGCCAGCAGCCAAGATTTGCTAGCGGGAGGGCCAGGATACAATGAGCAGTTCTTC. The chain couples TRBV4-2 to TRBJ2-1, with 12 positions matching TRBD2. Trimming cost V 0 bases and J 4 bases; bases outside gene matches: 10. Per germline, CDR1 LGHNA and CDR2 YNFKEQ. The CDR3 spans 19 residues.

The V call is TRBV28, the J call TRBJ2-1; 11 positions match TRBD2. In germline, CDR1 is MDHEN, CDR2 SYDVKM. V lost 6 bases to trimming and J lost 4 bases; unmatched junction nucleotides: 8. The CDR3 loop spans 16 amino acids. Here the CDR3 DNA reads TGTGCCAGCAGCTACCCCGGGACTAGCGGTTACAATGAGCAGTTCTTC. Translating it yields CASSYPGTSGYNEQFF.

This chain uses TRBV5-1 with TRBJ2-7; 9 bases are shared with TRBD2. V lost 6 bases, J lost 6 bases, and 10 bases stayed unmatched. The CDR3 is made up of 14 amino acids. CDR1 is SGHRS, CDR2 YFSETQ, per germline. DNA of the CDR3: TGCGCCAGCACTCCGGATAGCGGGAGCGGCGAGCAGTACTTC. Translating gives CASTPDSGSGEQYF.

This chain connects TRBV6-6 to TRBJ2-3, with 8 positions matching TRBD1. Germline V gives CDR1 MNHNY, CDR2 SVGAGI (reference sequence). CDR3 length: 15 amino acids. With 6 bases clipped from V and 4 bases from J, the junction kept 9 bases outside the gene matches. CDR3 sequence (DNA): TGTGCCAGCAGAGTACAGGGGGTGTTTGCAGATACGCAGTATTTT. Encoded protein: CASRVQGVFADTQYF.

This chain connects TRBV7-9 to TRBJ2-7; 11 bases agree with TRBD2. V lost 4 bases, J lost 5 bases, and 13 bases stayed unmatched. Germline V gives CDR1 SEHNR, CDR2 FQNEAQ (reference sequence). The CDR3 spans 17 residues. The CDR3, as DNA: TGTGCCAGCAGCTCAGAACTTATGACTAGCGGGAATGACGAGCAGTACTTC. Amino acids: CASSSELMTSGNDEQYF.

This rearrangement joins TRBV29-1 to TRBJ2-1; either TRBD1 or TRBD2 may fit D (5 bases each). This CDR3 has 13 amino acids. The germline V gene encodes CDR1 SQVTM and CDR2 ANQGSEA. V lost 3 bases, J lost 15 bases, and 21 bases lay in between. CDR3 coding DNA: TGCAGCGTTGATGGGACGGCTCTCCCAGGCCGGTTCTTC. Translating gives CSVDGTALPGRFF.

This clone was observed a single time. The chain couples TRBV4-1 to TRBJ2-7, with no clear D. V lost 1 base and J 1 base, leaving 14 bases between the germline ends. Per germline, CDR1 MGHRA and CDR2 YSYEKL. The CDR3 covers 16 residues. This chain's CDR3 is CASSQAPGPGSYEQYF. The CDR3 bases are TGCGCCAGCAGCCAAGCGCCGGGCCCAGGATCCTACGAGCAGTACTTC.

The V call is TRBV15, the J call TRBJ1-4; TRBD1 agrees at 8 bases. The CDR3 consists of 13 residues. Per germline, CDR1 LNHNV and CDR2 YYDKDF (reference sequence). V lost 3 bases, J lost 14 bases, and 8 bases stayed unmatched. CDR3 sequence: CATSSRDRSKLFF. The CDR3 bases are TGTGCCACCAGCAGCAGGGACAGGTCTAAGCTGTTTTTT.

This chain uses TRBV21-1 with TRBJ2-7; the D call in the table, TRBD1, was not verified against the DNA. TRBV21-1 is noted as a pseudogene. This CDR3 is built from 16 residues. The CDR3 region is CASSKGRGQLFYEQYF. CDR3 DNA sequence: TGTGCCAGCAGCAAAGGTAGGGGACAGCTTTTCTACGAGCAGTACTTC.

V and J are TRBV9 and TRBJ2-1; D may be TRBD1 (6 bases). The germline gives CDR1 SGDLS, CDR2 YYNGEE. The CDR3 is made up of 14 amino acids. Trimming cost V 4 bases and J 3 bases, with 11 bases left between them. The CDR3 here is CASSTRDNYNEQFF. CDR3 coding DNA: TGTGCCAGCAGCACCAGGGACAACTACAATGAGCAGTTCTTC.

The chain carries TRBV27 and TRBJ2-2, with D hard to call. V lost 4 bases and J lost 1, with 7 bases in between. CDR3 length equals 14 residues. Germline assignment: CDR1 MNHEY and CDR2 SMNVEV (reference sequence). In nucleotides, the CDR3 is TGTGCCAGCAGTTCCCACCTGAACACCGGGGAGCTGTTTTTT. Protein: CASSSHLNTGELFF.

The chain combines TRBV28 with TRBJ2-3; 8 bases are a match to TRBD2. CDR1 is MDHEN and CDR2 is SYDVKM in the germline V gene. The junction had 5 bases not matched to a gene; V was cut back by 4 bases and J by 11 bases. The CDR3 is 12 residues long. The CDR3 region is CASSYPGGEQYF. The CDR3 nucleotides read TGTGCCAGCAGTTACCCCGGGGGGGAGCAGTATTTT.

This clone was recorded only once. The chain recombines TRBV28 with TRBJ1-5; 7 bases agree with TRBD1. The J segment lost 1 base and the V segment lost 8 bases, leaving 8 bases of the junction unmatched. The germline V gene has CDR1 MDHEN and CDR2 SYDVKM. The CDR3 consists of 15 residues. CDR3 bases: TGTGCCAGCCATACAGGGGTAGGGAGCAATCAGCCCCAGCATTTT. The encoded protein is CASHTGVGSNQPQHF. The variable domain in full, completed from reference TRBV28 and TRBJ1-5, reads DVKVTQSSRYLVKRTGEKVFLECVQDMDHENMFWYRQDPGLGLRLIYFSYDVKMKEKGDIPEGYSVSREKKERFSLILESASTNQTSMYLCASHTGVGSNQPQHFGDGTRLSIL.

The genes are TRBV7-9 and TRBJ1-1, with a possible D match to TRBD1 (5 bases). The length of the CDR3 is 14 residues. V gave up 5 bases and J gave up 4 bases, with 14 bases separating them. From germline, CDR1 is SEHNR and CDR2 FQNEAQ (reference sequence). The CDR3 here is CASSPKGRATEAFF. Written as DNA, the CDR3 is TGTGCCAGCAGCCCCAAGGGGCGGGCCACTGAAGCTTTCTTT.